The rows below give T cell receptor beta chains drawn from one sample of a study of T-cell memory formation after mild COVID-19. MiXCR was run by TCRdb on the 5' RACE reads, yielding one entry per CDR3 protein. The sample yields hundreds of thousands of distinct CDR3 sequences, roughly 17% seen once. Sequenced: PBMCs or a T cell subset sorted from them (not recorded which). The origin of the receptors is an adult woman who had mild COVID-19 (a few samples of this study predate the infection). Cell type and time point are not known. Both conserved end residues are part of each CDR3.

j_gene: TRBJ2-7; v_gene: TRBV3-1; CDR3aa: CASSQGTQSYEQYF
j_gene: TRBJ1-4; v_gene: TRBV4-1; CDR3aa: CASSQGQGRTTNEKLFF
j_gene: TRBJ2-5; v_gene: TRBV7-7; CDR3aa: CASSLARGLRETQYF
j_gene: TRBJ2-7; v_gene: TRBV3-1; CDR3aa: CASSRLVCDEQYF
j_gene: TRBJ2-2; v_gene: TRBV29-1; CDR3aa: CSVAGDTGELFF
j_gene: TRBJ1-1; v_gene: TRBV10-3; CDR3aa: CAISETSGPTAEAFF
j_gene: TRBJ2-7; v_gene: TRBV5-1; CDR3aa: CASSPLPTGEREQYF
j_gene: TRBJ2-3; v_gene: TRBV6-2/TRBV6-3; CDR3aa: CASSYFYGRTDTQYF
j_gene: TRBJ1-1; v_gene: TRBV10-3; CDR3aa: CAIGAGGPNTEAFF
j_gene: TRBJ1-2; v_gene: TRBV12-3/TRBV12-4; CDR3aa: CASSYGFRERPYGYTF
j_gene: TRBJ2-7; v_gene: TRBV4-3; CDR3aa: CASSAQTSFEQYF
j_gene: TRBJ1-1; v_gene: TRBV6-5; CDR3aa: CASYTGGNTEAFF
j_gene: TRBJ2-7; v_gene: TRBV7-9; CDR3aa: CASSLSSGTETYEQYF
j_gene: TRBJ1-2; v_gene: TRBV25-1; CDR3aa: CASSPTLGGYTF
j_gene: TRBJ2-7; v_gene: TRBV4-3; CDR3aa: CASSHWGTGKRNEQYF
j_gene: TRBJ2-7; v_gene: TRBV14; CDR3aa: CASSRLAGAYEQYF
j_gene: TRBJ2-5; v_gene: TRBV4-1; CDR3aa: CASSQQVKETQYF
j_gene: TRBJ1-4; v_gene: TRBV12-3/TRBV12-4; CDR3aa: CASSPGTGPANEKLFF
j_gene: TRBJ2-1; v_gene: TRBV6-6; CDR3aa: CASSSQLAGGAYNEQFF
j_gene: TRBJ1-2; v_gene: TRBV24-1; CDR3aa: CATSDPGSPLGGYGYTF
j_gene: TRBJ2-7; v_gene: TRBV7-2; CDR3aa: CASRVAGGPGEQYF
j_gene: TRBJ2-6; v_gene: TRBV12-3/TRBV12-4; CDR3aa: CASSFSLTGANVLTF
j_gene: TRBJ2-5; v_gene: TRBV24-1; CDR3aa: CATSDQGETQYF
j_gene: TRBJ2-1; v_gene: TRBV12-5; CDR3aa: CASGLVVDRSSYNEQFF
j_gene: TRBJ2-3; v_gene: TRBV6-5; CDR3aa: CASSYSGGGVPTDTQYF
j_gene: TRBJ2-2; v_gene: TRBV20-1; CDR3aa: CSARTGRGTGELFF
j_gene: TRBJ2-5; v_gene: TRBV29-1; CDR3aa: CSVEVGGTQYF
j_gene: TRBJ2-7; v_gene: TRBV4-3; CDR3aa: CASSQDTGTYEQYF
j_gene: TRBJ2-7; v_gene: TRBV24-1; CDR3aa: CATSRQGSYEQYF
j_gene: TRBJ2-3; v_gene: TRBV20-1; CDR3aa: CSARDGTSGSTGADTQYF
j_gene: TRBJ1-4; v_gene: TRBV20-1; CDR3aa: CRGPGQGKEKLFF
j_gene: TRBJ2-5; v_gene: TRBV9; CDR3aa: CASSHRLAEETQYF
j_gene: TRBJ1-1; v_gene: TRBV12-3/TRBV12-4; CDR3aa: CASSPYGGGNTEAFF
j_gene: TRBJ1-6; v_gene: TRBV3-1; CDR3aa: CASSLRTYSPLHF
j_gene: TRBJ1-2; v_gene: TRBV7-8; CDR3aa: CASSLVESNYGYTF
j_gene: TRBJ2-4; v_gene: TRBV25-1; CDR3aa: CASSPGRAGIQYF
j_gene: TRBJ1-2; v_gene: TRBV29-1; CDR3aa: CTARGVGYTF